The 9 T cell receptor beta chains listed next were all sequenced from one sample in a study of T cell repertoires in cytomegalovirus infection. TCRdb re-derived calls from the reads in MiXCR, one entry per CDR3 protein. The table lists some 280,000 distinct CDR3 sequences, around 13% of them singletons. Sequences were obtained from PBMCs. The source of these receptors is a human donor in good health (CMV status not recorded). Some clones in this sample may be carry-over from other donors' samples.

The gene calls are TRBV11-2 and TRBJ2-3, with no clear D. V was clipped by 1 base and J by 4 bases, with 15 bases between them. CDR3 length: 16 amino acids. Germline V gene lookup returns CDR1 SGHAT and CDR2 FQNNGV. This CDR3 reads CASSLGLAMAADTQYF. DNA of the CDR3: TGTGCCAGCAGCTTAGGATTGGCTATGGCGGCAGATACGCAGTATTTT.

The table lists this clonotype with many counts. V usage is TRBV7-2 and J usage is TRBJ2-7; 7 nucleotides agree with TRBD1. The V gene end was trimmed by 5 bases and the J gene end by 4 bases; junction bases not matched to a gene: 11. The CDR3 is 15 residues long. CDR1 SGHTA and CDR2 FQGNSA come from the germline V gene. The CDR3 region has the DNA TGTGCCAGCAGCCCAGGACAGGTCGGAACATACGAGCAGTACTTC. This sequence encodes CASSPGQVGTYEQYF.

This chain links TRBV9 with TRBJ2-1; TRBD2 matches at 10 bases. Germline CDR1 reads SGDLS; CDR2 reads YYNGEE. This CDR3 comprises 15 residues. The ends lost 4 bases at V and 5 bases at J; junction bases unmatched: 6. CDR3 residues: CASSPSGRGNNEQFF. The CDR3 DNA sequence: TGTGCCAGCAGCCCCAGCGGGAGGGGGAACAATGAGCAGTTCTTC.

The chain couples TRBV5-6 to TRBJ2-3; tentative D call: TRBD1 (7 bases). The germline CDR1 and CDR2 sequences are SGHDT and YYEEEE. CDR3 length: 15 amino acids. Trimming stripped 3 bases from V and 6 bases from J, with 17 bases between. The CDR3 reads CASSSTGRGGDTQYF. CDR3 nucleotides: TGTGCCAGCAGCTCGACAGGGCGCGGAGGGGATACGCAGTATTTT.

There are a few counts of this clonotype. The genes are TRBV6-6 and TRBJ2-5, with TRBD2 as a possible D gene (5 bases). The CDR3 has 15 amino acids. With 0 bases removed from V and 5 bases from J, the gap between germline ends came to 13 bases. Per germline, CDR1 MNHNY and CDR2 SVGAGI (reference sequence). The CDR3 here is CASSYSRVGGETQYF. CDR3 in DNA: TGTGCCAGCAGTTACTCGAGGGTGGGCGGGGAGACCCAGTACTTC.

V gene TRBV2 combines with J gene TRBJ2-1, with 8 bases fitting TRBD1. J was trimmed by 6 bases and V by 5 bases; bases with no gene match: 9. Germline values: CDR1 SNHLY, CDR2 FYNNEI. The CDR3 length is 15 residues. The CDR3 here is CASSQDREIVNEQFF. CDR3 bases: TGTGCCAGCAGTCAGGACAGGGAGATAGTCAATGAGCAGTTCTTC.

The sample holds many counts of this clonotype. This chain joins TRBV12-3 or TRBV12-4 and TRBJ1-1; weak D call: TRBD1 (5 bases). This CDR3 spans 14 amino acids. V was pared by 3 bases and J by 2 bases, with 10 bases between. The CDR3 spells CASSFGHLNTEAFF. CDR3 nucleotides: TGTGCCAGCAGTTTTGGACACTTAAACACTGAAGCTTTCTTT.

This clonotype was recorded at least ten times. The chain links TRBV4-1 to TRBJ2-2, with 10 bases fitting TRBD1. With 5 bases clipped from V and 6 bases from J, the junction kept 9 bases outside the gene matches. There are 16 residues in the CDR3. Germline CDR1 MGHRA, CDR2 YSYEKL. DNA of the CDR3: TGCGCCAGCAGCTGGACCGGGACAGGGGAAGCCGGGGAGCTGTTTTTT. Translation: CASSWTGTGEAGELFF.

This clonotype has ten or more counts. The chain uses TRBV7-6 and TRBJ2-3; D is uncertain. The V gene lost 5 bases and the J gene lost 4 bases, with 10 bases spanning the gap. Germline CDR1 SGHVS, CDR2 FNYEAQ. CDR3 size: 13 residues. The CDR3 spells CASSTVLADTQYF. The DNA of the CDR3 is TGTGCCAGCAGCACTGTTCTGGCAGATACGCAGTATTTT. Supplemented by reference TRBV7-6 and TRBJ2-3, the full variable domain reads GAGVSQSPRYKVTKRGQDVALRCDPISGHVSLYWYRQALGQGPEFLTYFNYEAQQDKSGLPNDRFSAERPEGSISTLTIQRTEQRDSAMYRCASSTVLADTQYFGPGTRLTVL.